Included here is one TCR beta chain sequence, with context. Its cognate antigen is unknown. Between the trimmed V and J ends, which lost 4 bases and 4 bases, there was a span of 13 bases. The CDR3 spans 14 residues. In germline, CDR1 is LGHNA, CDR2 YSLEER. Researchers ran the PCR with 60 Vbeta and 13 Jbeta primers. Original analysis: Roughly 11 million shared chains were among approximately 80 million unique TCR beta chains counted in a later analysis. Generated by immunoSEQ multiplex PCR, the TCRdb table keeps only in-frame clones and is missing some. That table is the source of V, J and clone size, and D and trimming were worked out from the DNA. Here the sample spans around 120,000 clones, 81% being singletons. These data come from a study of cytomegalovirus exposure and HLA in healthy donors. In the study overall: The early release's HLA-typed donors yielded 65 million to 85 million unique TCRs. Genotyping of roughly 400 donors showed that 80% to 85% belonged to the Caucasian-associated ancestry cluster.

Study-wide results and caveats: Being productive about 87% or about 30% of the time was typical of most TCR beta V segments in an earlier analysis.

This chain uses TRBV4-3 with TRBJ2-5; D is possibly TRBD1 (6 bases). The sequencing input was PBMCs. The clonotype originates from a man aged 18 to 29 in good health and CMV-seronegative. The CDR3 loop is CASSPQGKGETQYF. The DNA for the CDR3 is TGCGCCAGCAGCCCGCAGGGGAAGGGAGAGACCCAGTACTTC.